This T cell receptor beta chain was profiled in a study of blood T cell repertoires in COVID-19. This CDR3 region has 16 residues. Germline-derived CDR1 and CDR2 are SGHAT and FQNNGV. V shed 5 bases, J shed 4 bases, and the junction held 9 bases outside the gene matches. Method: immunoSEQ multiplex PCR; TCRdb's copy keeps in-frame clones and lacks some. This sample has about 160,000 clones, with approximately 81% found just once. The source material was peripheral blood. The V call is TRBV11-2, the J call TRBJ2-5; 11 bases match TRBD1. The source of this sequence is a woman older than 75 with active or convalescent COVID-19. The CDR3 region is CASSLHMDRGRETQYF. In DNA form, the CDR3 reads TGTGCCAGCAGCCTGCACATGGACAGGGGGCGAGAGACCCAGTACTTC.